This T cell receptor beta chain was identified in a study of early T cells in non-severe SARS-CoV-2 infection. At the level of the study: Chains were unpaired, as sequencing was done on bulk RNA from unsorted whole blood. Study results and caveats: Matches to VDJdb favored anti-spike CD8 responses and missed private and CD4 specificities.

Unique molecular identifiers (one per individual cDNA molecule) were attached. TCRdb re-analysed the 5' RACE reads in MiXCR, keeping a single row per CDR3 protein. The profile shows over 35,000 distinct CDR3 sequences, around 9.9% of them singletons. This clonotype was seen ten or more times. Its target is not known. With 5 bases clipped from V and 3 bases from J, the junction kept 3 bases outside the gene matches. The CDR3 is made up of 15 amino acids. Germline CDR1 and CDR2: SGHTA and FQGTGA. This TCR was recovered from an adult who was a healthcare worker with PCR-confirmed SARS-CoV-2 infection or an uninfected control (not recorded which). Sequenced material: whole blood. The chain links TRBV7-3 to TRBJ2-1; 11 positions match TRBD2. The CDR3 reads CASSVLAGDYNEQFF. The CDR3 DNA reads as TGTGCCAGCAGCGTACTAGCGGGGGACTACAATGAGCAGTTCTTC.